This TCR beta chain derives from a study of T cell repertoires in cytomegalovirus infection. This clonotype has just a few counts. V trimming: 4 bases; J trimming: 4 bases; junction bases outside the gene matches: 9. The CDR3 extends over 15 amino acids. In germline, CDR1 is LGHDT, CDR2 YNNKEL (reference sequence). TCRdb analysed the reads with MiXCR anew, one entry per CDR3 protein. The sample shows about 300,000 distinct CDR3 sequences, roughly 9.3% of them seen only once. This receptor was identified in a human donor in good health (CMV status not recorded). Some clones in this sample may be carry-over from other donors' samples. The V call is TRBV3-1, the J call TRBJ2-7; 8 bases line up with TRBD1. Sequenced: PBMCs. CDR3 sequence: CASSPPDRAFYEQYF. DNA of the CDR3: TGTGCCAGCAGCCCTCCGGACAGGGCTTTTTACGAGCAGTACTTC.